This paragraph reports one T cell receptor (beta chain). The CDR3 contains 16 residues. The sample comes from a study of blood T cell repertoires in COVID-19. Study in general: Sources were T cells, B-cell-depleted T cells, or PBMCs; the material itself was cDNA or gDNA.

The authors' processing: Reference gene primer amplification in the assay estimated nucleated cell counts. TCRdb's copy holds only in-frame clones and misses some; the assay was immunoSEQ multiplex PCR. That table furnishes V, J and clone size, whereas the DNA furnished D and trimming. Among tens of thousands of clones listed, over 70% were seen once. The sample was peripheral blood. This sequence originates from a man aged 60 to 69 with acute or convalescent COVID-19. The rearrangement uses TRBV12-1 and TRBJ2-5; TRBD2, the table's D call, lacks a check against the DNA. TRBV12-1 is reported as a pseudogene. The CDR3 bases are TGTGCCAGCAGCTTTGCCCCCGACTGGCAACAAGAGACCCAGTACTTC. The encoded protein is CASSFAPDWQQETQYF.